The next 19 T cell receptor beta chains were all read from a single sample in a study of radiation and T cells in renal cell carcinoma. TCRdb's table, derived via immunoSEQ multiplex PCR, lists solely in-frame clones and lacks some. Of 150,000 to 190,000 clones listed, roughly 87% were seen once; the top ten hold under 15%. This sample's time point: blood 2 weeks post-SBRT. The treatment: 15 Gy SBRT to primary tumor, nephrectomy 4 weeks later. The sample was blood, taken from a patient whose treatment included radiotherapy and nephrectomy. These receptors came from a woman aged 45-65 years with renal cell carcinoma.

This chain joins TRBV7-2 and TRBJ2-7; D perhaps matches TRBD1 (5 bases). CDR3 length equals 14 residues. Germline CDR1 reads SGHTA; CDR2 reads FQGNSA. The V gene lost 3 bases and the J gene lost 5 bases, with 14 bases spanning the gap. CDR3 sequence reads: CASSFSSGLDEQYF. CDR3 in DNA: TGTGCCAGCAGCTTTTCTTCAGGGTTGGACGAGCAGTACTTC.

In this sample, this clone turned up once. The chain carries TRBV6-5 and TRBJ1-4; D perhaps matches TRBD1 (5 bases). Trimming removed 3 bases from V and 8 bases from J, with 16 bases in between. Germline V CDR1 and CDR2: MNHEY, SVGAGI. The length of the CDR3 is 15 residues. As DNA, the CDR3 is TGTGCCAGCAGTTATCTGACACCGGGACGGGAAAAACTGTTTTTT. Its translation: CASSYLTPGREKLFF.

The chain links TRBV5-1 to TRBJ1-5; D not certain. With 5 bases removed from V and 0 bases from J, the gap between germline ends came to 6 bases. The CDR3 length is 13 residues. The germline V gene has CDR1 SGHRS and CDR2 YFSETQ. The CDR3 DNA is TGCGCCAGCAGAGTGGATAGCAATCAGCCCCAGCATTTT. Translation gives CASRVDSNQPQHF.

The CDR3 nucleotides are TGTGCTAGTGGTTTGGTACTTCCCCCCGCAGGGTCTACGGCTAATGAAAAACTGTTTTTT. Protein: CASGLVLPPAGSTANEKLFF. The chain recombines TRBV12-5 with TRBJ1-4; D perhaps matches TRBD1 (5 bases). The V gene's germline CDR1 is LGHNT and CDR2 FRNRAP. V was shortened by 0 bases and J by 3 bases, with 23 bases between the two germline ends. The CDR3 contains 20 residues. Together with reference TRBV12-5 and TRBJ1-4, the CDR3 gives the full variable domain: DARVTQTPRHKVTEMGQEVTMRCQPILGHNTVFWYRQTMMQGLELLAYFRNRAPLDDSGMPKDRFSAEMPDATLATLKIQPSEPRDSAVYFCASGLVLPPAGSTANEKLFFGSGTQLSVL.

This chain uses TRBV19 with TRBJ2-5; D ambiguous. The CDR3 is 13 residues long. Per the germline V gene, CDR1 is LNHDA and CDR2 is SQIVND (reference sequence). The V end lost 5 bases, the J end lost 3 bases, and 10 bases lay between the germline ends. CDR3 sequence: CASSGNVEETQYF. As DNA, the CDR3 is TGTGCCAGTAGTGGCAATGTAGAAGAGACCCAGTACTTC. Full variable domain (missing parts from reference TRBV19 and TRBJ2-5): DGGITQSPKYLFRKEGQNVTLSCEQNLNHDAMYWYRQDPGQGLRLIYYSQIVNDFQKGDIAEGYSVSREKKESFPLTVTSAQKNPTAFYLCASSGNVEETQYFGPGTRLLVL.

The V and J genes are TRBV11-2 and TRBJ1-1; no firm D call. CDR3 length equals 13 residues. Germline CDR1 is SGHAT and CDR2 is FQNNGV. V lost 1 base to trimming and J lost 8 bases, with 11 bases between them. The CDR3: CASSLAPGGEAFF. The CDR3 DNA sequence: TGTGCCAGCAGCTTAGCCCCAGGAGGGGAAGCTTTCTTT.

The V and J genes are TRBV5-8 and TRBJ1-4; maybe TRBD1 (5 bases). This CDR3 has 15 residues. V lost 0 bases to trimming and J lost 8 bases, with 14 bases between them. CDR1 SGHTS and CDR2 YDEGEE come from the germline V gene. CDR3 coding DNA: TGTGCCAGCAGCTTGGTCGGACACCTGGGGGAAAAACTGTTTTTT. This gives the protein CASSLVGHLGEKLFF. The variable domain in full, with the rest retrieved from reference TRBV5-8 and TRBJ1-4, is EAGVTQSPTHLIKTRGQQATLRCSPISGHTSVYWYQQALGLGLQFLLWYDEGEERNRGNFPPRFSGRQFPNYSSELNVNALELEDSALYLCASSLVGHLGEKLFFGSGTQLSVL.

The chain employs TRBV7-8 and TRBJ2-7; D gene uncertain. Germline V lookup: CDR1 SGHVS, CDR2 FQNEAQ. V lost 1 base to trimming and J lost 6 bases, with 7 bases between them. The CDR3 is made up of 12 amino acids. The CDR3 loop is CASSLEFGEQYF. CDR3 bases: TGTGCCAGCAGCTTAGAATTTGGCGAGCAGTACTTC.

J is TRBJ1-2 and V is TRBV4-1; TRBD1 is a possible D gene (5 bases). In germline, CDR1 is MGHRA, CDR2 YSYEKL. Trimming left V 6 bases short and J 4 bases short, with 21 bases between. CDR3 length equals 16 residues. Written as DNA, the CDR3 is TGCGCCAGCAGACTGACAGCGGTCTTGGCTCCCTATGGCTACACCTTC. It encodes CASRLTAVLAPYGYTF.

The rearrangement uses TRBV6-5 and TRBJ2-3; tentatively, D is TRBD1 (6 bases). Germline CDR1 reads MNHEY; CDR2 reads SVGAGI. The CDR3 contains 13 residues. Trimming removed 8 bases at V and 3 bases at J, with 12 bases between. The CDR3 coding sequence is TGTGCCAGCCAAGGGGGAGCTACAGATACGCAGTATTTT. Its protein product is CASQGGATDTQYF.

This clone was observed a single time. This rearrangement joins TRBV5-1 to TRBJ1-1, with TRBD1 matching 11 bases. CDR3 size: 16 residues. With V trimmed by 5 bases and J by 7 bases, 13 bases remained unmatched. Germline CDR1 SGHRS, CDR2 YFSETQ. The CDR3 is CASREDRGLSWDEAFF. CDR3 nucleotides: TGCGCCAGCAGGGAGGACAGGGGGCTCTCTTGGGATGAAGCTTTCTTT.

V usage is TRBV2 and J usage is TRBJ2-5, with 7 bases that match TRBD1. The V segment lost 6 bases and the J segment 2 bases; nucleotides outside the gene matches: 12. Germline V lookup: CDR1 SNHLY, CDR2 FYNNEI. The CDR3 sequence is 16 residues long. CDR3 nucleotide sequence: TGTGCCAGCAGCTACAACCGGGACAGCTTACAAGAGACCCAGTACTTC. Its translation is CASSYNRDSLQETQYF.

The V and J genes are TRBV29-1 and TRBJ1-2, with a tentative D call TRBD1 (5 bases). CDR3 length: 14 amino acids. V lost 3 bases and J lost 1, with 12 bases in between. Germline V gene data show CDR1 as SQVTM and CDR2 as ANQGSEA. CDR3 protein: CSVDNPTVNYGYTF. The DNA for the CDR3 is TGCAGCGTTGATAATCCGACAGTTAACTATGGCTACACCTTC.

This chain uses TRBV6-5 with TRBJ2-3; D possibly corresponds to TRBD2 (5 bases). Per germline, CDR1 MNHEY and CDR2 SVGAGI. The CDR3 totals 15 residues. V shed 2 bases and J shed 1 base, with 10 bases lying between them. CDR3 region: CASSYLGEGTDTQYF. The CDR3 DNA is TGTGCCAGCAGTTACCTCGGGGAAGGCACAGATACGCAGTATTTT.

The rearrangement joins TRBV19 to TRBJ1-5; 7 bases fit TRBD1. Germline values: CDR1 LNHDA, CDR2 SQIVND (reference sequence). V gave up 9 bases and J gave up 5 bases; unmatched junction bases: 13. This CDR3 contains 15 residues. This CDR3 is CASSTSGTAYQPQHF. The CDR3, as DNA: TGTGCCAGCTCTACCTCCGGGACAGCTTATCAGCCCCAGCATTTT.

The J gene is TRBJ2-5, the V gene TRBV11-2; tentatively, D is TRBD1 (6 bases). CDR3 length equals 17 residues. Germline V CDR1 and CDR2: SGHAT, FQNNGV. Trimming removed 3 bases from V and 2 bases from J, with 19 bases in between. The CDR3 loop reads CASSLGAGAGLQETQYF. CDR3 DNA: TGTGCCAGCAGCTTGGGGGCCGGGGCAGGCTTACAAGAGACCCAGTACTTC.

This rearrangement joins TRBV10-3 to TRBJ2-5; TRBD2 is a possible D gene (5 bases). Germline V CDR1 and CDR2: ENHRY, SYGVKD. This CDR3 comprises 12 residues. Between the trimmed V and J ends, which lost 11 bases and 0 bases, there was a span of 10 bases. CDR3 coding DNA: TGTGCCGTCGGACTTCACCAAGAGACCCAGTACTTC. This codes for CAVGLHQETQYF.

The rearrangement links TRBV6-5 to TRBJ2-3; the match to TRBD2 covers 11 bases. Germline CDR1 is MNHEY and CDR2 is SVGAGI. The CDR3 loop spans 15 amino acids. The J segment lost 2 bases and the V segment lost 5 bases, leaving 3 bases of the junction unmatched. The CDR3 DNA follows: TGTGCCAGCAGTCGACTAGCGGGGAACACAGATACGCAGTATTTT. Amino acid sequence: CASSRLAGNTDTQYF.

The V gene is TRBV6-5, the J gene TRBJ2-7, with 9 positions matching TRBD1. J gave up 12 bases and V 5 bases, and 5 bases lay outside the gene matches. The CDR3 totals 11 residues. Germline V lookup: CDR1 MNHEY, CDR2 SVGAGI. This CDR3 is CASSGGQGRYF. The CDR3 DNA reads TGTGCCAGCAGTGGTGGACAGGGGAGGTACTTC.